Listed here are 18 T cell receptor beta chains from one sample, sequenced in a study of blood T cell repertoires in COVID-19. Some clones are missing from TCRdb's copy, which holds only in-frame ones; the method was immunoSEQ multiplex PCR. Among some 350,000 clones, around 82% were seen once, and the ten largest hold roughly 3%. Sequences were obtained from peripheral blood. The origin of the receptors is a man younger than 40 with active or convalescent COVID-19.

In this sample, this clone turned up once. This chain connects TRBV20-1 to TRBJ2-1; D unclear. The germline gives CDR1 DFQATT, CDR2 SNEGSKA (reference sequence). This CDR3 region has 11 residues. V lost 3 bases, J lost 3 bases, and 3 bases lay in between. The CDR3 spells CSASGYNEQFF. In DNA, the CDR3 is TGCAGTGCTAGCGGCTACAATGAGCAGTTCTTC.

This chain links TRBV7-9 with TRBJ1-6; D is unresolved. This CDR3 has 15 residues. CDR1 and CDR2 from the germline V gene are SEHNR and FQNEAQ (reference sequence). V lost 5 bases and J lost 7, with 15 bases in between. CDR3: CASSGWTDSNSPLHF. The CDR3 coding sequence is TGTGCCAGCAGCGGGTGGACGGACTCAAATTCACCCCTCCACTTT.

V and J are TRBV5-1 and TRBJ2-1, with D possibly TRBD1 on 6 matching bases. The V end was cut by 1 base, the J end by 8 bases, with 13 bases between. Germline CDR1 SGHRS, CDR2 YFSETQ. This CDR3 contains 14 residues. This CDR3 reads CASSLTGPQDEQFF. CDR3 sequence (DNA): TGCGCCAGCAGCTTGACAGGGCCTCAGGATGAGCAGTTCTTC.

The chain links TRBV6-5 to TRBJ2-7, with 8 bases fitting TRBD1. The V segment lost 6 bases and the J segment 1 base; nucleotides outside the gene matches: 8. The V gene's germline CDR1 is MNHEY and CDR2 SVGAGI. The CDR3 has 15 residues. The CDR3 DNA reads as TGTGCCAGCAGAGTTGGTACAGGGGGTTCCTACGAGCAGTACTTC. As protein: CASRVGTGGSYEQYF.

This chain connects TRBV4-2 to TRBJ2-2; TRBD1 aligns across 7 bases. The CDR3 covers 18 residues. In germline, CDR1 is LGHNA, CDR2 YNFKEQ. Germline trimming cut 4 bases from V and 0 bases from J; bases unmatched to any gene: 11. The CDR3 DNA reads as TGTGCCAGCAGCCCAGCATTGGGGACAGTGACGAACACCGGGGAGCTGTTTTTT. This sequence encodes CASSPALGTVTNTGELFF.

The chain employs TRBV3-1 (or the pseudogene TRBV3-2) and TRBJ1-1; TRBD1 is a possible D gene (6 bases). CDR3 length: 14 amino acids. CDR1 LGHDT and CDR2 YNNKEL come from the germline V gene (reference sequence). V dropped 4 bases and J dropped 5 bases, with 14 bases sitting between them. The CDR3 spells CASSRGGGHTEAFF. Written as DNA, the CDR3 is TGTGCCAGCAGCCGTGGGGGGGGGCATACTGAAGCTTTCTTT.

The CDR3 DNA reads TGTGCCAGCAGGTTCGGACTAGCGGGGGCGGGCACCGGGGAGCTGTTTTTT. Amino acids: CASRFGLAGAGTGELFF. This chain connects TRBV27 to TRBJ2-2; TRBD2 matches 13 bases. After removal of 6 bases from V and 4 bases from J, the junction contained 8 bases not matched to a gene. Per germline, CDR1 MNHEY and CDR2 SMNVEV (reference sequence). CDR3 size: 17 residues.

V is TRBV6-4 and J is TRBJ2-3; D is possibly TRBD2 (6 bases). In germline, CDR1 is MRHNA, CDR2 SNTAGT. The CDR3 length is 15 residues. Trimming removed 3 bases from V and 4 bases from J, with 14 bases in between. The CDR3 sequence: CASSEGVGTSDTQYF. The CDR3 nucleotides read TGTGCCAGCAGTGAAGGAGTGGGGACTTCAGATACGCAGTATTTT.

The chain links TRBV5-5 to TRBJ2-7, with unresolved D. This CDR3 contains 15 residues. Trimming removed 0 bases at V and 2 bases at J, with 12 bases between. CDR1 and CDR2 (germline): SGHKS, YYEKEE (reference sequence). The CDR3 DNA reads as TGTGCCAGCAGCTTGGGGCCAGTGAATCCCTACGAGCAGTACTTC. This encodes CASSLGPVNPYEQYF. Variable domain in full (rest from reference TRBV5-5 and TRBJ2-7): DAGVTQSPTHLIKTRGQQVTLRCSPISGHKSVSWYQQVLGQGPQFIFQYYEKEERGRGNFPDRFSARQFPNYSSELNVNALLLGDSALYLCASSLGPVNPYEQYFGPGTRLTVT.

The CDR3 DNA sequence: TGCGCCAGCAGCTTGGACGACAACCTCGGCTACACCTTC. Its protein is CASSLDDNLGYTF. This rearrangement joins TRBV5-1 to TRBJ1-2; D is undetermined. Germline-derived CDR1 and CDR2 are SGHRS and YFSETQ. V dropped 0 bases and J dropped 8 bases, with 11 bases sitting between them. There are 13 residues in the CDR3.

The gene calls are TRBV5-4 and TRBJ2-7, with D maybe TRBD1 (6 bases). The V gene lost 3 bases and the J gene lost 1 base, with 11 bases spanning the gap. CDR1 and CDR2 (germline): SGHNT, YYREEE (reference sequence). This CDR3 has 14 residues. The CDR3 nucleotides read TGTGCCAGCAGCTCCAGACAGGATTCCTACGAGCAGTACTTC. This translates into CASSSRQDSYEQYF.

This chain joins TRBV5-1 and TRBJ1-4, with D possibly TRBD1 on 5 matching bases. This CDR3 has 15 residues. Germline V gene sequence: CDR1 SGHRS, CDR2 YFSETQ. With 4 bases removed from V and 5 bases from J, the gap between germline ends came to 15 bases. Written as DNA, the CDR3 is TGCGCCAGCAGCCCGACGGGGGTTTTGAATGAAAAACTGTTTTTT. Encoded protein: CASSPTGVLNEKLFF.

As concerns this clone: This specimen includes other DNA sequences encoding the same CDR3. The V and J genes are TRBV6-5 and TRBJ1-2; TRBD1 might be the D (5 bases). Germline CDR1 and CDR2: MNHEY and SVGAGI. This CDR3 spans 13 amino acids. Trimming took off 6 bases at V and 4 bases at J, with 12 bases between the two ends. CDR3 region: CASSSPGGYGYTF. CDR3 sequence (DNA): TGTGCCAGCAGCTCCCCCGGGGGCTATGGCTACACCTTC.

V gene TRBV7-8 combines with J gene TRBJ1-1; 7 nucleotides align to TRBD1. This CDR3 region has 12 residues. The junction had 6 bases not matched to a gene; V was cut back by 5 bases and J by 9 bases. Germline-derived CDR1 and CDR2 are SGHVS and FQNEAQ. In DNA, the CDR3 is TGTGCCAGCAGCCCCGGGGACAGTCAAGCTTTCTTT. It yields the protein CASSPGDSQAFF.

The CDR3: CASSQTTGLNEKLFF. Here the CDR3 DNA reads TGTGCCAGCAGCCAAACGACAGGGCTTAATGAAAAACTGTTTTTT. The chain uses TRBV3-1 (or the pseudogene TRBV3-2) and TRBJ1-4, with 7 bases lining up with TRBD1. Germline CDR1 and CDR2: LGHDT and YNNKEL (reference sequence). With 2 bases clipped from V and 4 bases from J, the junction kept 4 bases outside the gene matches. CDR3 size: 15 residues.

This chain links TRBV12-2 with TRBJ2-3; the D call in the table, TRBD2, was not verified against the DNA. TRBV12-2 corresponds to a pseudogene. There are 13 residues in the CDR3. This CDR3 reads CAPTRGEWATQYF. DNA of the CDR3: TGTGCCCCGACTAGGGGAGAGTGGGCTACGCAGTATTTT.

This chain connects TRBV9 to TRBJ1-3; a weak D match, TRBD1 (6 bases). Germline values: CDR1 SGDLS, CDR2 YYNGEE. V was trimmed by 0 bases and J by 1 base, leaving 8 bases between them. This CDR3 region has 15 residues. The CDR3 DNA reads as TGTGCCAGCAGCGTAGAGGGGGTATCTGGAAACACCATATATTTT. Translation gives CASSVEGVSGNTIYF.

The DNA for the CDR3 is TGCGCCAGCAGCCAAGCGAGGTCGAACACTGAAGCTTTCTTT. As protein: CASSQARSNTEAFF. This chain links TRBV4-3 with TRBJ1-1; no definite D call. Between the trimmed V and J ends, which lost 1 base and 1 base, there was a span of 7 bases. The CDR3 totals 14 residues. The V gene's germline CDR1 is LGHNA and CDR2 YSLEER.